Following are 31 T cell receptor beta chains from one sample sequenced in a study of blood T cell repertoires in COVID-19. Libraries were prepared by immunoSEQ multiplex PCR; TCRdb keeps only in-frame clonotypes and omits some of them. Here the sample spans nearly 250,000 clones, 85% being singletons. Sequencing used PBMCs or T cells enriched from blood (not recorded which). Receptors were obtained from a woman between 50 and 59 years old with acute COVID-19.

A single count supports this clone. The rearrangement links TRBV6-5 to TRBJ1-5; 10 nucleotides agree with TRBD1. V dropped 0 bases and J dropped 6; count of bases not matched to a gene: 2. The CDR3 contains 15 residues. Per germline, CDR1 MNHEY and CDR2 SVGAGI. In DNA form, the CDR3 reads TGTGCCAGCAGTTACTCGAGACAGGGGGCTCAGCCCCAGCATTTT. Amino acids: CASSYSRQGAQPQHF.

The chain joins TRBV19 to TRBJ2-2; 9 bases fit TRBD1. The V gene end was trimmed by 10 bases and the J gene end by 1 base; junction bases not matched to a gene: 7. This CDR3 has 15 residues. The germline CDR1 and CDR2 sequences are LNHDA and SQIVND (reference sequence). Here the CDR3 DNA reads TGTGCCACCATGGACAGGGGCGAGAACACCGGGGAGCTGTTTTTT. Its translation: CATMDRGENTGELFF. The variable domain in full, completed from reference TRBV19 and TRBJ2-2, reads DGGITQSPKYLFRKEGQNVTLSCEQNLNHDAMYWYRQDPGQGLRLIYYSQIVNDFQKGDIAEGYSVSREKKESFPLTVTSAQKNPTAFYLCATMDRGENTGELFFGEGSRLTVL.

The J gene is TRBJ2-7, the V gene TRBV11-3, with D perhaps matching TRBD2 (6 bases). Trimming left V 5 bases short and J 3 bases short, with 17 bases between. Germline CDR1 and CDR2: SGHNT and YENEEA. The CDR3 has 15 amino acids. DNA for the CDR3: TGTGCCAGCAGCACTCGATCTGGGGGGATCTACGAGCAGTACTTC. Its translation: CASSTRSGGIYEQYF.

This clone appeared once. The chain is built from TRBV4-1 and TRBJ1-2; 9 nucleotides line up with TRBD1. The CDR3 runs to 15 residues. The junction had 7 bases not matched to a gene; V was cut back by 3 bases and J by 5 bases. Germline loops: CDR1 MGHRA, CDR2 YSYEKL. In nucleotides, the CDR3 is TGCGCCAGCAGCCACGGGGACAGGGTAGAATATGGCTACACCTTC. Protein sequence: CASSHGDRVEYGYTF.

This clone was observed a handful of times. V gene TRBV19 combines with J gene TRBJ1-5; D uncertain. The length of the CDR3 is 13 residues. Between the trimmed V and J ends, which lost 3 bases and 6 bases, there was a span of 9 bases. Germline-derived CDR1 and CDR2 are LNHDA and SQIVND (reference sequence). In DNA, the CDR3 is TGTGCCAGTAGTATCCAGGAACTTCAGCCCCAGCATTTT. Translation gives CASSIQELQPQHF.

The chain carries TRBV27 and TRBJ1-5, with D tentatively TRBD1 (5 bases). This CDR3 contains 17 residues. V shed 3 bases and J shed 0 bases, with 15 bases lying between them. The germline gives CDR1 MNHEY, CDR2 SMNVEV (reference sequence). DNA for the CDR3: TGTGCCAGCAGTTTGGACGCCCGGGACTATAGCAATCAGCCCCAGCATTTT. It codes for CASSLDARDYSNQPQHF.

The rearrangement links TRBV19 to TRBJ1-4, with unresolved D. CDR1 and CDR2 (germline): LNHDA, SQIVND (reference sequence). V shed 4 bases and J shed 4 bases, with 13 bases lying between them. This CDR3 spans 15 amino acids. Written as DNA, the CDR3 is TGTGCCAGTAGTACCAGAAGAAAGAATAATGAAAAACTGTTTTTT. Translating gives CASSTRRKNNEKLFF.

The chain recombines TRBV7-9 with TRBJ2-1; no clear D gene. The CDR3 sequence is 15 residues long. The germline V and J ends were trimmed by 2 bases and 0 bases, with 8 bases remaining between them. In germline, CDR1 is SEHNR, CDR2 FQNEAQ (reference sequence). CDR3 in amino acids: CASSLMVSSYNEQFF. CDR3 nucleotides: TGTGCCAGCAGCTTAATGGTGAGCTCCTACAATGAGCAGTTCTTC.

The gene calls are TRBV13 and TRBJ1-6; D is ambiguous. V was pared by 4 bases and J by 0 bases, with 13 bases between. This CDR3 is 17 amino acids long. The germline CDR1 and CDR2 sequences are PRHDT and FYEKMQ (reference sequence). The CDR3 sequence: CASSSRGSSSYNSPLHF. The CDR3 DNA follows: TGTGCCAGCAGCTCGCGGGGATCGAGCTCCTATAATTCACCCCTCCACTTT.

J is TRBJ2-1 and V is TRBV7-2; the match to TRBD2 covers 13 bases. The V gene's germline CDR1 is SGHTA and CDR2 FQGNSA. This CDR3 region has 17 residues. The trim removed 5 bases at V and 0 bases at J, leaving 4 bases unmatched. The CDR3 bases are TGTGCCAGCAGCGGACTAGCGGGGGCGAGCTCCTACAATGAGCAGTTCTTC. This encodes CASSGLAGASSYNEQFF.

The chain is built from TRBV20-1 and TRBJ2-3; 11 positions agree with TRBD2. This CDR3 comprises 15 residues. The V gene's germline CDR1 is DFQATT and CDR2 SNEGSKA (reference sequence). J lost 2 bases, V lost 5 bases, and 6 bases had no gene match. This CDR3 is CSARGLAGNTDTQYF. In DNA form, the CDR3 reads TGCAGTGCTCGTGGACTAGCGGGTAACACAGATACGCAGTATTTT.

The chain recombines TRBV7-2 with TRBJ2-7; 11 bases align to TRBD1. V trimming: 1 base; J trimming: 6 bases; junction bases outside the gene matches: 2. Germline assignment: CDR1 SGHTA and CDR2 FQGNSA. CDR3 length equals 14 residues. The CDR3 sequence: CASSLVGQGGEQYF. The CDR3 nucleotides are TGTGCCAGCAGCTTAGTGGGACAGGGGGGCGAGCAGTACTTC. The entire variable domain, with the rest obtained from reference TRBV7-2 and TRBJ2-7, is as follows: GAGVSQSPSNKVTEKGKDVELRCDPISGHTALYWYRQSLGQGLEFLIYFQGNSAPDKSGLPSDRFSAERTGGSVSTLTIQRTQQEDSAVYLCASSLVGQGGEQYFGPGTRLTVT.

CDR3 sequence reads: CASSVLGLGNTIYF. DNA of the CDR3: TGTGCCAGTAGTGTTTTGGGACTTGGAAACACCATATATTTT. The chain couples TRBV19 to TRBJ1-3, with D possibly being TRBD1 (5 bases). This CDR3 is 14 amino acids long. V gave up 5 bases and J gave up 3 bases, with 11 bases separating them. In germline, CDR1 is LNHDA, CDR2 SQIVND (reference sequence).

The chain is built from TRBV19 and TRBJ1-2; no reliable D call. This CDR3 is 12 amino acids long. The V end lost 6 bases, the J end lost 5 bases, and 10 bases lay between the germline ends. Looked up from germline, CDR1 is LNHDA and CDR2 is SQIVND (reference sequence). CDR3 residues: CASRRGDYGYTF. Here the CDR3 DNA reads TGTGCCAGTAGAAGAGGAGATTATGGCTACACCTTC.

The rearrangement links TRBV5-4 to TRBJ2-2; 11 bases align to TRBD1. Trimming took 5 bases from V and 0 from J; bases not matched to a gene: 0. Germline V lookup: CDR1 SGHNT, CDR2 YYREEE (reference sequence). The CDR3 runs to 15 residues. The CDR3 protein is CASRGQGANTGELFF. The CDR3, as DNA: TGTGCCAGCAGGGGACAGGGGGCGAACACCGGGGAGCTGTTTTTT.

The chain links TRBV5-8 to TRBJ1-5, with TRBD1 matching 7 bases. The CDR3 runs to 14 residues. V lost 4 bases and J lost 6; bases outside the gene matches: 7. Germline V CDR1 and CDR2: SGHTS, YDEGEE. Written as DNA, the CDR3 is TGTGCCAGCAGCGGCGGACAGGCGGGTCAGCCCCAGCATTTT. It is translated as CASSGGQAGQPQHF. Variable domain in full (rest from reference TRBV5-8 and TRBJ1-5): EAGVTQSPTHLIKTRGQQATLRCSPISGHTSVYWYQQALGLGLQFLLWYDEGEERNRGNFPPRFSGRQFPNYSSELNVNALELEDSALYLCASSGGQAGQPQHFGDGTRLSIL.

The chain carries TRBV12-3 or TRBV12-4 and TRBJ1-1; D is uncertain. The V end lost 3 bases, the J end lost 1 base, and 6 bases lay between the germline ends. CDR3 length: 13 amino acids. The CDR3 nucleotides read TGTGCCAGCAGTTTTAAATCGAACACTGAAGCTTTCTTT. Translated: CASSFKSNTEAFF.

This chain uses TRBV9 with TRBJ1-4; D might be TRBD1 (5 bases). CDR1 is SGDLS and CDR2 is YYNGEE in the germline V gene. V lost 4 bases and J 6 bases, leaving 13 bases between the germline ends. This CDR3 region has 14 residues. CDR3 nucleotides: TGTGCCAGCAGCCTTGGGACTGCCCATGAAAAACTGTTTTTT. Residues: CASSLGTAHEKLFF.

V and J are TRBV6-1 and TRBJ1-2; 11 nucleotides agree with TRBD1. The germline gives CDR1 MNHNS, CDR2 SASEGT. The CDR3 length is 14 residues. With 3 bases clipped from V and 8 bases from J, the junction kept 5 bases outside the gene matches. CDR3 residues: CASSELGQGEGYTF. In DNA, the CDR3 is TGTGCCAGCAGTGAGTTGGGACAGGGGGAAGGCTACACCTTC.

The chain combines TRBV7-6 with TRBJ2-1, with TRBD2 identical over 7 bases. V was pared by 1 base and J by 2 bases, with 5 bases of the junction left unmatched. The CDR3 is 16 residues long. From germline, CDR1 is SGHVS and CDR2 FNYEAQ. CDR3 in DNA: TGTGCCAGCAGCTTAGGCCCCGGGACTACCTACAATGAGCAGTTCTTC. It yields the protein CASSLGPGTTYNEQFF.

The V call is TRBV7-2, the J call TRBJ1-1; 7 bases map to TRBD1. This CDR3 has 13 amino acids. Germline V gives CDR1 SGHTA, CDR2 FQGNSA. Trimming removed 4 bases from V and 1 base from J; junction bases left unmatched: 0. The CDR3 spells CASSWTGNTEAFF. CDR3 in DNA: TGTGCCAGCAGCTGGACAGGGAACACTGAAGCTTTCTTT.

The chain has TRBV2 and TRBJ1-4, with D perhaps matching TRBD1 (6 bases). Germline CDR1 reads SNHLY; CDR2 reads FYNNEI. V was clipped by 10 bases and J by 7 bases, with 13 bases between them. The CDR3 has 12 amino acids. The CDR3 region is CATQGRPEKLFF. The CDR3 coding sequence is TGTGCCACACAGGGTCGACCTGAAAAACTGTTTTTT.

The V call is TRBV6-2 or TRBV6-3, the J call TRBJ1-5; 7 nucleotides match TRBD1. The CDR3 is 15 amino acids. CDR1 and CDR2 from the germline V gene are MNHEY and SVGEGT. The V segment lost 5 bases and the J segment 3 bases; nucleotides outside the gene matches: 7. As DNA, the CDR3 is TGTGCCAGCAGTCTACGGGACAGAAACAATCAGCCCCAGCATTTT. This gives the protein CASSLRDRNNQPQHF.

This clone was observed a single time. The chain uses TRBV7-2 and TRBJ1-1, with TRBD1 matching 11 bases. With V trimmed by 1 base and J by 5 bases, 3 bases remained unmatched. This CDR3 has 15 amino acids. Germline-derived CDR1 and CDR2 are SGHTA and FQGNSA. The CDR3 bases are TGTGCCAGCAGCTTAGAGGGACAGGGGGTAACTGAAGCTTTCTTT. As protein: CASSLEGQGVTEAFF.

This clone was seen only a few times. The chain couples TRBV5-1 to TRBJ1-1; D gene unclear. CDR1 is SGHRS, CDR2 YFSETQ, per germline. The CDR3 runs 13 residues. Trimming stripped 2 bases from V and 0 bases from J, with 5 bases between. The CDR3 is CASSFEMNTEAFF. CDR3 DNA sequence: TGCGCCAGCAGCTTTGAGATGAACACTGAAGCTTTCTTT.

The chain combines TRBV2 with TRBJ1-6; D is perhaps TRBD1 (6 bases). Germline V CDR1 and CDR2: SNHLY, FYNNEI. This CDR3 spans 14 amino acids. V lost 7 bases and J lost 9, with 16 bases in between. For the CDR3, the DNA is TGTGCCAGCACCCCGGACAGTATCGGTTCACCCCTCCACTTT. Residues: CASTPDSIGSPLHF.

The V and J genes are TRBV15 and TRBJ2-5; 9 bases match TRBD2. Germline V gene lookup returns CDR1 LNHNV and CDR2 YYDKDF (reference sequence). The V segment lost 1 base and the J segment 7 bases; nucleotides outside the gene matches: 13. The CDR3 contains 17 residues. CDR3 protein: CATSRAGSGGSTGTQYF. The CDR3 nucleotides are TGTGCCACCAGCAGAGCGGGTAGCGGGGGCTCCACAGGGACCCAGTACTTC.

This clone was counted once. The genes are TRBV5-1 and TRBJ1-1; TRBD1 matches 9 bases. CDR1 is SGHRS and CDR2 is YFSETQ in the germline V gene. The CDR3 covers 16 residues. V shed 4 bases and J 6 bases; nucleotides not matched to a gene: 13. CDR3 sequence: CASSRNIGQGKPEAFF. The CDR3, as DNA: TGCGCCAGCAGCCGAAACATAGGACAGGGGAAGCCTGAAGCTTTCTTT.

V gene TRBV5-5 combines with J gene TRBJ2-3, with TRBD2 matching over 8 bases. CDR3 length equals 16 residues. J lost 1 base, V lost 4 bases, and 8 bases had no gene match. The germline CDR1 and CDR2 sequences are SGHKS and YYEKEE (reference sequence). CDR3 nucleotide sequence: TGTGCCAGCAGCCAGAATCGGGGGGGCGGCACAGATACGCAGTATTTT. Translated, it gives CASSQNRGGGTDTQYF.

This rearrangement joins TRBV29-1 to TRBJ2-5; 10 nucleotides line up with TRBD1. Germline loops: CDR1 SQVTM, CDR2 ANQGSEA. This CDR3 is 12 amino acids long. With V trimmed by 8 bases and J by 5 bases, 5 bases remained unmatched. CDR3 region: CSSGQGHETQYF. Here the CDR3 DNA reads TGCAGCTCGGGACAGGGGCATGAGACCCAGTACTTC. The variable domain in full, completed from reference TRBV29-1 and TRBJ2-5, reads SAVISQKPSRDICQRGTSLTIQCQVDSQVTMMFWYRQQPGQSLTLIATANQGSEATYESGFVIDKFPISRPNLTFSTLTVSNMSPEDSSIYLCSSGQGHETQYFGPGTRLLVL.

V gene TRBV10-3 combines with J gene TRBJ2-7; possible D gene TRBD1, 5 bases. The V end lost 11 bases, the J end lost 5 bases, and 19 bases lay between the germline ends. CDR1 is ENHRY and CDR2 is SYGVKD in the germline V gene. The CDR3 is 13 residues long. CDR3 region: CAAGRAPVDEQYF. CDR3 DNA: TGTGCCGCCGGCAGGGCTCCGGTAGACGAGCAGTACTTC.